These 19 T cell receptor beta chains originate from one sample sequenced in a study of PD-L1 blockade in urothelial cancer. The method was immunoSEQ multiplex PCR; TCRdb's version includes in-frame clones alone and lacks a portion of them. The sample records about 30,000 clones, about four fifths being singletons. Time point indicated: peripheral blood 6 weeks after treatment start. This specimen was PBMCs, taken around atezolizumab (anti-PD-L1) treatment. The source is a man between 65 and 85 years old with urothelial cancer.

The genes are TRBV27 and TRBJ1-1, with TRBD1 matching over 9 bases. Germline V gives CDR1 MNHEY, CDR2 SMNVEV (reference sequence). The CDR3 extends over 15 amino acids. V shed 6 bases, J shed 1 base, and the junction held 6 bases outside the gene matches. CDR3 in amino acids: CASRQPGQGNTEAFF. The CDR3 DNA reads TGTGCCAGCAGACAACCGGGACAGGGGAACACTGAAGCTTTCTTT.

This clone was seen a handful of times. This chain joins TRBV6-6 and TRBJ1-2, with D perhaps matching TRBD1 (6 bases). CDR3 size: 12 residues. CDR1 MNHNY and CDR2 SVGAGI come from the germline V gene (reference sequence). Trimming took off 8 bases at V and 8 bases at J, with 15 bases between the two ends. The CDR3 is CASGEGVWGYTF. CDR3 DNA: TGTGCCAGCGGGGAGGGGGTGTGGGGCTACACCTTC.

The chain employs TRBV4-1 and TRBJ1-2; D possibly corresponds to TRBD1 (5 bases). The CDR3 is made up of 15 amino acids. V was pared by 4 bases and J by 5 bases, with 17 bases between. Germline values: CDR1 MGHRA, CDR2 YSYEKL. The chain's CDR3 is CASSPPRVVGYGYTF. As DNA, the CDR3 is TGCGCCAGCAGCCCGCCCAGGGTAGTGGGATATGGCTACACCTTC.

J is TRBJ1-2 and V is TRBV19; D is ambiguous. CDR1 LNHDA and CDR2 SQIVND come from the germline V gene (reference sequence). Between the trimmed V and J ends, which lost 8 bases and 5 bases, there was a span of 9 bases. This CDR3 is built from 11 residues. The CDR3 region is CASAEGYGYTF. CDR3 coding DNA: TGTGCCAGTGCAGAGGGATATGGCTACACCTTC.

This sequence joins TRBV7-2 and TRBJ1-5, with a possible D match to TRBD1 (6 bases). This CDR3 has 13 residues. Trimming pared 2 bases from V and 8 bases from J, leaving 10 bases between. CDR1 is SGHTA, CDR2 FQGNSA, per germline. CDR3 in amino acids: CASSLTGKEPQHF. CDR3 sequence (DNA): TGTGCCAGCAGCTTAACAGGGAAAGAGCCCCAGCATTTT.

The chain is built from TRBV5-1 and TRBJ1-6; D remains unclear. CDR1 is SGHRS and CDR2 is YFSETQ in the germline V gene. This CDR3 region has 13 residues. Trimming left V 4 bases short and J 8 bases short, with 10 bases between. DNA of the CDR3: TGCGCCAGCAGCCTGGCGGGGTATTCACCCCTCCACTTT. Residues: CASSLAGYSPLHF.

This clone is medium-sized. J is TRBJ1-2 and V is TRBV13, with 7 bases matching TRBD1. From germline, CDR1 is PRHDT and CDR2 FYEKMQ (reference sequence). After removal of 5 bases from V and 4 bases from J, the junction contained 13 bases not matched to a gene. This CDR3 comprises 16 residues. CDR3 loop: CASSLQGSVGSYGYTF. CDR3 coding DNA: TGTGCCAGCAGCCTACAGGGGTCGGTTGGTAGCTATGGCTACACCTTC.

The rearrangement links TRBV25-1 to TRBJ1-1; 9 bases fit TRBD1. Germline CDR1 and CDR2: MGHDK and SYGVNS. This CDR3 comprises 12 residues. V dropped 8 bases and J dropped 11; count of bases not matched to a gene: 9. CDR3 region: CASRQGERGAFF. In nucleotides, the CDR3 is TGTGCCAGCCGACAGGGGGAAAGGGGGGCTTTCTTT.

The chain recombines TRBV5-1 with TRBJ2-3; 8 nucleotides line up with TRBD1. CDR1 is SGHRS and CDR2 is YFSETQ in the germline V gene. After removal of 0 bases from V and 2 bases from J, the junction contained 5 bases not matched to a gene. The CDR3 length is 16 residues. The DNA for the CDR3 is TGCGCCAGCAGCTTGGGTCAGGGGGCAATCACAGATACGCAGTATTTT. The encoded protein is CASSLGQGAITDTQYF.

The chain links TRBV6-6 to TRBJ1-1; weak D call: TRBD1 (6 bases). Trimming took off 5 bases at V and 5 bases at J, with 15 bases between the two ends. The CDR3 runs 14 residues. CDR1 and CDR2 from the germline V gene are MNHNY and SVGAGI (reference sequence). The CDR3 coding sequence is TGTGCCAGCAGTACCCAGGGGCTAGGTACTGAAGCTTTCTTT. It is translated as CASSTQGLGTEAFF.

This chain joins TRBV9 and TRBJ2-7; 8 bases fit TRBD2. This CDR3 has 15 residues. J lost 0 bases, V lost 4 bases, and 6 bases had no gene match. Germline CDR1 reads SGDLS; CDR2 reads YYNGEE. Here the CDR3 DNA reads TGTGCCAGCAGCCCCCGCGGGGGGAGCTCCTACGAGCAGTACTTC. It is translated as CASSPRGGSSYEQYF.

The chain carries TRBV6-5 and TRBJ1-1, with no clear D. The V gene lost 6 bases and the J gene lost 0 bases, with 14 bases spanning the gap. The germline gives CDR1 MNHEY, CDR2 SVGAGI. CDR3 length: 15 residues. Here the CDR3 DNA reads TGTGCCAGCAGCTCCTCAGAAACCATGAACACTGAAGCTTTCTTT. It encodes CASSSSETMNTEAFF.

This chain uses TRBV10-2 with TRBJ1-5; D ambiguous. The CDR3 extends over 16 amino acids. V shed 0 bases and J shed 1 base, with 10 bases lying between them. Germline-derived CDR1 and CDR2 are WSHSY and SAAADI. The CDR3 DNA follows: TGCGCCAGCAGTGAGTCTCCCGGGATGAGCAATCAGCCCCAGCATTTT. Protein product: CASSESPGMSNQPQHF.

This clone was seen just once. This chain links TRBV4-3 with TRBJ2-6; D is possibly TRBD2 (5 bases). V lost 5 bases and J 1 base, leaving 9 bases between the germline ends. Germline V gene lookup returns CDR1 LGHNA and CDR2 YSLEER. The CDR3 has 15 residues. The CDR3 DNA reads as TGCGCCAGCAGCTTGGGCGGGTCTGGGGCCAACGTCCTGACTTTC. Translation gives CASSLGGSGANVLTF.

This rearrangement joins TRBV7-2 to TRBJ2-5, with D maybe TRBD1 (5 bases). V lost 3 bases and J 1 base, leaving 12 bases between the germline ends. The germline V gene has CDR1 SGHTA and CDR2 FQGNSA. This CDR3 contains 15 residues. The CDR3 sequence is CASSFRQPSQETQYF. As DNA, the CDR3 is TGTGCCAGCAGCTTTCGACAGCCGAGCCAAGAGACCCAGTACTTC.

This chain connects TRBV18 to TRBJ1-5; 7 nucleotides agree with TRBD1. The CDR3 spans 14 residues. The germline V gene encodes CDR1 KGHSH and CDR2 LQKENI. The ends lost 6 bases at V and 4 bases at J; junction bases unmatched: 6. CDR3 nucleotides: TGTGCCAGCTCCGAAAACAGGGGTAATCAGCCCCAGCATTTT. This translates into CASSENRGNQPQHF.

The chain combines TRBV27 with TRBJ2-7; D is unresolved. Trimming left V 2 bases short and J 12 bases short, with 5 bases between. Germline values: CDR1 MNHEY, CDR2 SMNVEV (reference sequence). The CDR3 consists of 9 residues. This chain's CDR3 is CASSLVRYF. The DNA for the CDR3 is TGTGCCAGCAGTTTAGTTCGGTACTTC.

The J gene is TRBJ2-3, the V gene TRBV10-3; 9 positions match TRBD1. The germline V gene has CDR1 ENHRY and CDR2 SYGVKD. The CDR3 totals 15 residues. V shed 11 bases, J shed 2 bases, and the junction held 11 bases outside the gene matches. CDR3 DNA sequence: TGTGCCCTCAACCCCGGGACAGGGTCCACAGATACGCAGTATTTT. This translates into CALNPGTGSTDTQYF.

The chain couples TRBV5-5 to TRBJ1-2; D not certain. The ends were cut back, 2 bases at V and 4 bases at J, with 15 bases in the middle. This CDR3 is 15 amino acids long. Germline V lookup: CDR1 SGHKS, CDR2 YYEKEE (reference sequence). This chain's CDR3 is CASSFDPGNVYGYTF. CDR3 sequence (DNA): TGTGCCAGCAGCTTCGATCCGGGGAACGTCTATGGCTACACCTTC.